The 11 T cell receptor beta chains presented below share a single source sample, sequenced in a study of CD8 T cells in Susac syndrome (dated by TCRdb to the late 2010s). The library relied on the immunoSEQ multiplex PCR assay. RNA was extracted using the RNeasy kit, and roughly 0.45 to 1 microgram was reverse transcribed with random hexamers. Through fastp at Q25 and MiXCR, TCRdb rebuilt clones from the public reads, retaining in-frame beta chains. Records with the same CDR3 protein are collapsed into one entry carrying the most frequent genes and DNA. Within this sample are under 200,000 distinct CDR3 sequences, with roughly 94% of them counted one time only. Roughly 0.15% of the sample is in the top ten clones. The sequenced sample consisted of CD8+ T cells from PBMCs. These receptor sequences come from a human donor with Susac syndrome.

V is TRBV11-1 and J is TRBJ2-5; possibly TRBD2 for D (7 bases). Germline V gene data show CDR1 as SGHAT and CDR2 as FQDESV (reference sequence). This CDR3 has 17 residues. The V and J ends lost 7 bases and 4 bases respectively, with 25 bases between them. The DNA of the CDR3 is TGTGCCAGCAACCCTGAGGGGGACTATCGGACGATAGAGACCCAGTACTTC. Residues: CASNPEGDYRTIETQYF.

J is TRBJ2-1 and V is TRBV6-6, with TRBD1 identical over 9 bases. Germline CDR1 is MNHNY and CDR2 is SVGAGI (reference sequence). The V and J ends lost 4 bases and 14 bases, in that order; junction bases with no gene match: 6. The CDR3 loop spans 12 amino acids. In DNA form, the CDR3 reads TGTGCCAGCAGTTCGGGACAGGGATTGGAGTTCTTC. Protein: CASSSGQGLEFF.

This CDR3 is CASSLDEPYGYTF. The DNA for the CDR3 is TGTGCCAGCAGCTTAGACGAGCCCTATGGCTACACCTTC. V usage is TRBV7-9 and J usage is TRBJ1-2; D uncertain. CDR1 is SEHNR and CDR2 is FQNEAQ in the germline V gene (reference sequence). Trimming cost V 1 base and J 4 bases, with 7 bases left between them. CDR3 length: 13 residues.

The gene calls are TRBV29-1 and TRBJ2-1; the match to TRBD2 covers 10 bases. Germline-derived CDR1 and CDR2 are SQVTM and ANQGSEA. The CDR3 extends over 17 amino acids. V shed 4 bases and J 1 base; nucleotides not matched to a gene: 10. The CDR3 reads CSVGRYPGLASYNEQFF. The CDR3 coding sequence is TGCAGCGTTGGGCGTTATCCGGGACTAGCGTCCTACAATGAGCAGTTCTTC.

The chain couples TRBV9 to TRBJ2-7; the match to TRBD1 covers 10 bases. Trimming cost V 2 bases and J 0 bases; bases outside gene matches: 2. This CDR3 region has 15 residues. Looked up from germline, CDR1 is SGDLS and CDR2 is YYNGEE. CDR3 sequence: CASSVGTGVSYEQYF. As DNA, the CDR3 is TGTGCCAGCAGCGTGGGGACAGGGGTCTCCTACGAGCAGTACTTC.

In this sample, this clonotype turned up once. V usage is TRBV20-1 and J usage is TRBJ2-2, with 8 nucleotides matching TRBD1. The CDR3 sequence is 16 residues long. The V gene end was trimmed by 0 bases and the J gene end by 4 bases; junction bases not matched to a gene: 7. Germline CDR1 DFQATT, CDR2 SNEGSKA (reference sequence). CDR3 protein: CSAREPGGRGTGELFF. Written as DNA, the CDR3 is TGCAGTGCTAGAGAGCCAGGGGGCCGGGGCACCGGGGAGCTGTTTTTT.

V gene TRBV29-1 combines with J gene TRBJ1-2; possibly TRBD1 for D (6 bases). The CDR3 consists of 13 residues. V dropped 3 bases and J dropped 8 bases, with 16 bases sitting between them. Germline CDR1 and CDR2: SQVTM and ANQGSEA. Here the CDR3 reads CSVDRDRSSGYTF. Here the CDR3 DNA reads TGCAGCGTTGACAGAGACAGGTCTTCGGGCTACACCTTC. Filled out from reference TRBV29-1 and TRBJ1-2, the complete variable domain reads SAVISQKPSRDICQRGTSLTIQCQVDSQVTMMFWYRQQPGQSLTLIATANQGSEATYESGFVIDKFPISRPNLTFSTLTVSNMSPEDSSIYLCSVDRDRSSGYTFGSGTRLTVV.

This chain's CDR3 is CASSSTLNSPLHF. The CDR3, as DNA: TGTGCCAGCAGTTCGACCTTGAACTCACCCCTCCACTTT. The V gene is TRBV27, the J gene TRBJ1-6; the D is unclear. V gave up 4 bases and J gave up 10 bases, with 11 bases separating them. CDR1 and CDR2 (germline): MNHEY, SMNVEV (reference sequence). This CDR3 region has 13 residues.

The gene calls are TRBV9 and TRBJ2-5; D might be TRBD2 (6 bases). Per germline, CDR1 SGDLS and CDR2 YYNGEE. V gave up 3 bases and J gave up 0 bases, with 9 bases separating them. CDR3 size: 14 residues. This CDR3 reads CASSEGLYQETQYF. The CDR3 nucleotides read TGTGCCAGCAGCGAGGGACTTTACCAAGAGACCCAGTACTTC.

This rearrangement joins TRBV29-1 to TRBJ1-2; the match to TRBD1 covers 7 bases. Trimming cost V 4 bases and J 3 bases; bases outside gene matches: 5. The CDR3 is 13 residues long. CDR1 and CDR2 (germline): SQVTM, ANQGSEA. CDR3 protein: CSVAAGGDYGYTF. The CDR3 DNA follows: TGCAGCGTTGCGGCAGGGGGGGACTATGGCTACACCTTC.

The CDR3 bases are TGTGCCAGCAGCCAAGGATCAGCTAACTATGGCTACACCTTC. This gives the protein CASSQGSANYGYTF. V gene TRBV3-1 combines with J gene TRBJ1-2; D unresolved. This CDR3 is built from 14 residues. Trimming removed 1 base at V and 0 bases at J, with 6 bases between. From germline, CDR1 is LGHDT and CDR2 YNNKEL (reference sequence).